This entry features one TCR beta chain sequence. Its matching antigen is unknown. RNA extraction gave at least 5.5 micrograms of total RNA per sample. The CDR3 spans 14 residues. Germline CDR1 reads SEHNR; CDR2 reads FQNEAQ (reference sequence). Between the trimmed V and J ends, which lost 5 bases and 2 bases, there was a span of 12 bases. This entry comes from a study of blood T cells in healthy people across ages. General study findings and limits: Naive CD4+ cells and diversity were both higher in long-lived donors than in aged donors. Per-million-T-cell TCR beta diversity fell roughly linearly with age. TCR beta diversity was tightly associated with the proportion of naive T cells.

Primed by a sample-barcoded 5' primer and a J-beta primer mix, a second PCR proceeded for 7 to 11 cycles. TCRdb reanalysed the 5' RACE reads using MiXCR and keeps one entry per CDR3 protein. The sample has around 650,000 distinct CDR3 sequences; roughly 41% are singletons. Sequencing was performed on blood. The genes are TRBV7-9 and TRBJ2-5, with D tentatively TRBD1 (6 bases). This receptor was identified in an elderly man in good health. The CDR3 protein is CASSNRAGQETQYF. CDR3 nucleotide sequence: TGTGCCAGCAGCAACAGGGCAGGACAAGAGACCCAGTACTTC. The full variable domain, rest sourced from reference TRBV7-9 and TRBJ2-5, is DTGVSQNPRHKITKRGQNVTFRCDPISEHNRLYWYRQTLGQGPEFLTYFQNEAQLEKSRLLSDRFSAERPKGSFSTLEIQRTEQGDSAMYLCASSNRAGQETQYFGPGTRLLVL.